This T cell receptor beta chain was captured in a study of T cells in Graves' hyperthyroidism and ophthalmopathy. The investigators amplified TCR beta CDR3 regions from RNA transcripts. The HTBI primer set served for first-round RT-PCR of the TCR CDR3. One entry per CDR3 protein results from TCRdb running MiXCR on the multiplex PCR reads. Counted here are hundreds of thousands of distinct CDR3 sequences, 15% to 20% occurring once; the ten biggest clones make up approximately 15%. This clonotype was detected a few times. Used for diagnoses were clinical symptoms, serum thyroxine and TRAb, thyroid ultrasound and orbital computed tomography. Germline V gene lookup returns CDR1 DFQATT and CDR2 SNEGSKA (reference sequence). The length of the CDR3 is 15 residues. V was clipped by 0 bases and J by 0 bases, with 8 bases between them.

The specimen was blood. The V gene is TRBV20-1, the J gene TRBJ1-4; D is ambiguous. The sequence came from a woman aged 45 to 65 with Graves' hyperthyroidism that later progressed to Graves' ophthalmopathy. CDR3 protein: CSARDLTSTNEKLFF. The CDR3 DNA reads as TGCAGTGCTAGAGATTTGACTTCAACTAATGAAAAACTGTTTTTT.